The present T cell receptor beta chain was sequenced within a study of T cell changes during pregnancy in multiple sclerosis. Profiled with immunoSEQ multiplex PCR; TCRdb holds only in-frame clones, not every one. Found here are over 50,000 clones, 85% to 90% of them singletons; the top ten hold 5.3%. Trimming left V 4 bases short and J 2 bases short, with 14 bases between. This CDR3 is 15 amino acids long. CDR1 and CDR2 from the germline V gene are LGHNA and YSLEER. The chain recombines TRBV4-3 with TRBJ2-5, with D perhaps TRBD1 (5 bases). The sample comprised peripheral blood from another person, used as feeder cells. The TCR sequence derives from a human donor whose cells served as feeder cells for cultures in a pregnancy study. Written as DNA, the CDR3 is TGCGCCAGCAGCCGCAGGGAAGGGTCTCAAGAGACCCAGTACTTC. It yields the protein CASSRREGSQETQYF.